This T cell receptor (beta chain) was documented in a study of T cells after yellow fever vaccination. V lost 3 bases, J lost 4 bases, and 6 bases stayed unmatched. Germline V gene lookup returns CDR1 DFQATT and CDR2 SNEGSKA (reference sequence). The CDR3 is 14 residues long. A word on this clonotype: No antigen is known for it.

TCRdb called the 5' RACE reads again in MiXCR, with one record for every CDR3 protein. The data contain some 500,000 distinct CDR3 sequences, approximately 12% of them singletons. Overall study results and limits: The presence of abundant clonotypes contaminating from the bulk population was possible in FACS-sorted repertoires.

The clonotype was recovered from a man between 25 and 39 years old who received the YFV17D yellow fever vaccine. The genes are TRBV20-1 and TRBJ2-3; 8 nucleotides match TRBD2. Specimen: PBMCs, collected on the day of the yellow fever booster vaccination. The CDR3 region is CSASLAGRPDTQYF. As DNA, the CDR3 is TGCAGTGCTAGTTTAGCGGGACGTCCAGATACGCAGTATTTT.